These 30 T cell receptor beta chains originate from one sample sequenced in a study of regulatory T cells in long-lasting Graves disease. Arm-PCR of CDR3 regions and iRepertoire HTBI primers were the basis on which TCR beta libraries were built. TCRdb independently ran MiXCR on the multiplex PCR reads; one entry per CDR3 protein. The data hold around 450,000 distinct CDR3 sequences, with roughly 21% observed a single time. Time point noted: persistent/refractory GD, antithyroid drugs over 5 years with positive TRAb. RNA from PBMCs was the source of the TCR library. Source: peripheral blood mononuclear cells (PBMCs), taken when the disease was refractory, from a patient treated with antithyroid drugs. These receptors all stem from a female donor with Graves disease.

In this sample, this clonotype turned up a few times. The V call is TRBV28, the J call TRBJ2-1, with unresolved D. The CDR3 spans 11 residues. Germline CDR1 and CDR2: MDHEN and SYDVKM. The V and J ends lost 3 bases and 10 bases respectively, with 7 bases between them. The CDR3 sequence: CASSLKREQFF. CDR3 coding DNA: TGTGCCAGCAGTTTGAAGAGAGAGCAGTTCTTC.

J is TRBJ1-5 and V is TRBV6-2 or TRBV6-3, with TRBD1 as a possible D gene (6 bases). Between the trimmed V and J ends, which lost 5 bases and 0 bases, there was a span of 11 bases. CDR1 MNHEY and CDR2 SVGEGT come from the germline V gene. This CDR3 has 15 amino acids. CDR3 sequence: CASSEWGASNQPQHF. The DNA for the CDR3 is TGTGCCAGCAGTGAATGGGGGGCTAGCAATCAGCCCCAGCATTTT.

This clonotype was counted many times. The chain joins TRBV20-1 to TRBJ1-6, with TRBD1 as a possible D gene (6 bases). This CDR3 has 16 amino acids. Germline V gives CDR1 DFQATT, CDR2 SNEGSKA (reference sequence). V lost 0 bases, J lost 6 bases, and 15 bases lay in between. CDR3 in amino acids: CSARDPGDIVNSPLHF. In DNA form, the CDR3 reads TGCAGTGCTAGAGATCCTGGGGACATCGTTAATTCACCCCTCCACTTT.

This clonotype was counted once. Since a much larger clone is just one base distant, this may be a read error. The chain has TRBV6-2 or TRBV6-3 and TRBJ2-5, with TRBD2 matching 9 bases. The V segment lost 0 bases and the J segment 9 bases; nucleotides outside the gene matches: 11. Germline V gene lookup returns CDR1 MNHEY and CDR2 SVGEGT. The CDR3 runs to 16 residues. The DNA of the CDR3 is TGTGCCAGCAGTTACTCTACAGATGGCGGGGGGGTCGCCCAGTACTTC. Translated: CASSYSTDGGGVAQYF.

The CDR3 DNA reads as TGTGCCAGCAGCTTATTCCAGCGGGGCTCCCAAGAGACCCAGTACTTC. Translated, it gives CASSLFQRGSQETQYF. This chain links TRBV7-2 with TRBJ2-5, with TRBD2 matching over 7 bases. Germline lookup yields CDR1 SGHTA and CDR2 FQGNSA. V was pared by 2 bases and J by 1 base, with 7 bases of the junction left unmatched. CDR3 length: 16 amino acids. The whole variable domain, filled in from reference TRBV7-2 and TRBJ2-5, reads GAGVSQSPSNKVTEKGKDVELRCDPISGHTALYWYRQSLGQGLEFLIYFQGNSAPDKSGLPSDRFSAERTGGSVSTLTIQRTQQEDSAVYLCASSLFQRGSQETQYFGPGTRLLVL.

J is TRBJ1-5 and V is TRBV4-1, with 7 bases lining up with TRBD1. With 4 bases clipped from V and 4 bases from J, the junction kept 16 bases outside the gene matches. CDR3 length equals 18 residues. CDR1 and CDR2 from the germline V gene are MGHRA and YSYEKL. The CDR3 sequence: CASSPDWTGQLLNQPQHF. Here the CDR3 DNA reads TGCGCCAGCAGCCCTGATTGGACAGGCCAGCTGTTAAATCAGCCCCAGCATTTT.

This clonotype came up many times. The J gene is TRBJ1-1, the V gene TRBV28; D is uncertain. The CDR3 is made up of 14 amino acids. Looked up from germline, CDR1 is MDHEN and CDR2 is SYDVKM. Trimming left V 7 bases short and J 1 base short, with 13 bases between. CDR3: CASITIRTNTEAFF. The CDR3 region has the DNA TGTGCCAGCATCACAATCCGAACGAACACTGAAGCTTTCTTT.

The CDR3 DNA reads as TGCGCCAGCAGCTGGAGAGATATGAACACTGAAGCTTTCTTT. It is translated as CASSWRDMNTEAFF. This chain joins TRBV5-1 and TRBJ1-1, with D unresolved. Trimming stripped 3 bases from V and 0 bases from J, with 9 bases between. The CDR3 totals 14 residues. Per the germline V gene, CDR1 is SGHRS and CDR2 is YFSETQ.

This clonotype appeared many times. The chain combines TRBV6-2 or TRBV6-3 with TRBJ1-1; D perhaps matches TRBD1 (5 bases). Deletions cut 2 bases from V and 0 bases from J, with 7 bases between. CDR3 length: 14 amino acids. Per germline, CDR1 MNHEY and CDR2 SVGEGT. CDR3 coding DNA: TGTGCCAGCAGTTACGGGGCCTTGAACACTGAAGCTTTCTTT. It translates to CASSYGALNTEAFF.

V gene TRBV15 combines with J gene TRBJ2-1; perhaps TRBD2 as D (6 bases). V lost 1 base and J lost 9, with 19 bases in between. Germline assignment: CDR1 LNHNV and CDR2 YYDKDF (reference sequence). CDR3 length: 16 amino acids. CDR3 coding DNA: TGTGCCACCAGCAGAGGTGCGGGACGATGGGGCAGTGAGCAGTTCTTC. Its translation: CATSRGAGRWGSEQFF.

This clonotype was seen repeatedly, ten times or more. The J gene is TRBJ2-7, the V gene TRBV2, with TRBD1 identical over 7 bases. CDR1 is SNHLY and CDR2 is FYNNEI in the germline V gene. This CDR3 has 14 amino acids. With 6 bases clipped from V and 0 bases from J, the junction kept 5 bases outside the gene matches. The CDR3 sequence is CASSLRDSSYEQYF. CDR3 bases: TGTGCCAGCAGCCTCCGGGACAGCTCCTACGAGCAGTACTTC. Based on the CDR3 plus reference TRBV2 and TRBJ2-7, the full variable domain is EPEVTQTPSHQVTQMGQEVILRCVPISNHLYFYWYRQILGQKVEFLVSFYNNEISEKSEIFDDQFSVERPDGSNFTLKIRSTKLEDSAMYFCASSLRDSSYEQYFGPGTRLTVT.

Ten or more counts support this clonotype. V is TRBV13 and J is TRBJ2-2; D may correspond to TRBD1 or TRBD2 (5 bases each). Trimming removed 5 bases from V and 2 bases from J, with 12 bases in between. CDR3 length: 15 amino acids. The germline gives CDR1 PRHDT, CDR2 FYEKMQ (reference sequence). CDR3 residues: CASSTRDGNTGELFF. As DNA, the CDR3 is TGTGCCAGCAGCACAAGGGACGGAAACACCGGGGAGCTGTTTTTT.

Details on this clonotype: Just one base apart from a much larger clone, this may be a read error. The rearrangement links TRBV28 to TRBJ1-6, with D tentatively TRBD1 (6 bases). The CDR3 is made up of 13 amino acids. Trimming cost V 10 bases and J 8 bases, with 15 bases left between them. CDR1 MDHEN and CDR2 SYDVKM come from the germline V gene. The CDR3 DNA follows: TGTGCCATCTCCAACAGGGTAGATTCACCCCTCCACTTT. Protein product: CAISNRVDSPLHF. Complete variable domain (other parts from reference TRBV28 and TRBJ1-6): DVKVTQSSRYLVKRTGEKVFLECVQDMDHENMFWYRQDPGLGLRLIYFSYDVKMKEKGDIPEGYSVSREKKERFSLILESASTNQTSMYLCAISNRVDSPLHFGNGTRLTVT.

This clonotype was seen repeatedly, ten times or more. CDR3 loop: CASRRLRGVLDEAFF. The CDR3 bases are TGTGCCAGCAGACGTCTCAGGGGGGTTCTCGATGAAGCTTTCTTT. This chain joins TRBV28 and TRBJ1-1; 7 bases agree with TRBD1. V lost 6 bases to trimming and J lost 7 bases; unmatched junction nucleotides: 14. The CDR3 runs to 15 residues. Germline V gene sequence: CDR1 MDHEN, CDR2 SYDVKM.

In this sample, this clonotype turned up many times. This rearrangement joins TRBV19 to TRBJ1-1; a weak D match, TRBD1 (6 bases). The CDR3 contains 13 residues. CDR1 LNHDA and CDR2 SQIVND come from the germline V gene (reference sequence). Trimming left V 9 bases short and J 3 bases short, with 14 bases between. Here the CDR3 DNA reads TGTGCCAGCCAACAGGGATGGGACACTGAAGCTTTCTTT. Its translation: CASQQGWDTEAFF. The full variable domain, rest sourced from reference TRBV19 and TRBJ1-1, is DGGITQSPKYLFRKEGQNVTLSCEQNLNHDAMYWYRQDPGQGLRLIYYSQIVNDFQKGDIAEGYSVSREKKESFPLTVTSAQKNPTAFYLCASQQGWDTEAFFGQGTRLTVV.

This clonotype was seen at least ten times. Here the CDR3 DNA reads TGTGCCACCAGTGATTGGGACGGCAATCAGCCCCAGCATTTT. It encodes CATSDWDGNQPQHF. This rearrangement joins TRBV24-1 to TRBJ1-5, with a possible D match to TRBD1 (5 bases). V was shortened by 2 bases and J by 2 bases, with 6 bases between the two germline ends. The V gene's germline CDR1 is KGHDR and CDR2 SFDVKD. The CDR3 runs to 14 residues.

This clonotype showed up many times. This chain connects TRBV27 to TRBJ2-7; maybe TRBD2 (7 bases). The V end lost 5 bases, the J end lost 6 bases, and 17 bases lay between the germline ends. Germline V CDR1 and CDR2: MNHEY, SMNVEV (reference sequence). The length of the CDR3 is 14 residues. The CDR3 DNA is TGTGCCAGCAGTCCCCGAAGGGGGGGAGGCGAGCAGTACTTC. Translation gives CASSPRRGGGEQYF.

CDR3 in DNA: TGCGCCAGCAGCCCCGGGTCTTCCCACGGCTACACCTTC. Protein product: CASSPGSSHGYTF. This chain joins TRBV5-1 and TRBJ1-2; D uncertain. The CDR3 consists of 13 residues. Germline assignment: CDR1 SGHRS and CDR2 YFSETQ. The V end was cut by 4 bases, the J end by 8 bases, with 15 bases between.

This clonotype came up many times. The V call is TRBV9, the J call TRBJ2-5; maybe TRBD1 (5 bases). The V end was cut by 0 bases, the J end by 5 bases, with 11 bases between. This CDR3 contains 14 residues. Germline CDR1 reads SGDLS; CDR2 reads YYNGEE. CDR3 DNA sequence: TGTGCCAGCAGCGTAGGTCTAAGGGGCGAGACCCAGTACTTC. It is translated as CASSVGLRGETQYF. Together with reference TRBV9 and TRBJ2-5, the CDR3 gives the full variable domain: DSGVTQTPKHLITATGQRVTLRCSPRSGDLSVYWYQQSLDQGLQFLIQYYNGEERAKGNILERFSAQQFPDLHSELNLSSLELGDSALYFCASSVGLRGETQYFGPGTRLLVL.

This chain joins TRBV10-3 and TRBJ1-6; D may be TRBD1 (5 bases). Germline CDR1 and CDR2: ENHRY and SYGVKD. V lost 2 bases, J lost 9 bases, and 8 bases lay in between. The CDR3 loop spans 13 amino acids. The CDR3 region is CAISEQGSSPLHF. The CDR3 DNA follows: TGTGCCATCAGTGAGCAGGGTAGTTCACCCCTCCACTTT.

The V gene is TRBV19, the J gene TRBJ1-2, with TRBD1 identical over 7 bases. V was pared by 6 bases and J by 2 bases, with 9 bases of the junction left unmatched. This CDR3 is 15 amino acids long. From germline, CDR1 is LNHDA and CDR2 SQIVND (reference sequence). Written as DNA, the CDR3 is TGTGCCAGTAGCGCTCCGGGACAGCCAAACTATGGCTACACCTTC. This sequence encodes CASSAPGQPNYGYTF.

The V call is TRBV29-1, the J call TRBJ2-5; TRBD1 agrees at 8 bases. Germline values: CDR1 SQVTM, CDR2 ANQGSEA. The CDR3 has 12 residues. The trim removed 8 bases at V and 5 bases at J, leaving 7 bases unmatched. The CDR3 sequence is CSTQGAGETQYF. As DNA, the CDR3 is TGCAGCACTCAGGGGGCTGGGGAGACCCAGTACTTC. Complete variable domain (other parts from reference TRBV29-1 and TRBJ2-5): SAVISQKPSRDICQRGTSLTIQCQVDSQVTMMFWYRQQPGQSLTLIATANQGSEATYESGFVIDKFPISRPNLTFSTLTVSNMSPEDSSIYLCSTQGAGETQYFGPGTRLLVL.

This clonotype showed up just a few times. The chain has TRBV4-3 and TRBJ1-3, with 8 positions matching TRBD1. Trimming removed 4 bases from V and 2 bases from J; junction bases left unmatched: 4. This CDR3 has 15 amino acids. CDR1 and CDR2 from the germline V gene are LGHNA and YSLEER. CDR3 in DNA: TGCGCCAGCAGCCTAATGACAGGGGCTGGAAACACCATATATTTT. Protein sequence: CASSLMTGAGNTIYF.

This clonotype was picked up many times. The rearrangement uses TRBV29-1 and TRBJ1-2; 7 bases are a match to TRBD1. J gave up 8 bases and V 7 bases, and 16 bases lay outside the gene matches. The CDR3 totals 14 residues. The germline V gene encodes CDR1 SQVTM and CDR2 ANQGSEA. The CDR3 reads CSAGDSPQGKGYTF. The CDR3 DNA reads as TGCAGCGCCGGTGACAGCCCACAGGGGAAGGGCTACACCTTC.

This clonotype was detected ten times or more. The chain carries TRBV6-1 and TRBJ2-7; weak D call: TRBD1 (6 bases). The V end lost 7 bases, the J end lost 3 bases, and 13 bases lay between the germline ends. The germline V gene encodes CDR1 MNHNS and CDR2 SASEGT. The CDR3 has 13 amino acids. CDR3 sequence (DNA): TGTGCCAGCATCGGACAGACGTACTACGAGCAGTACTTC. It is translated as CASIGQTYYEQYF.

The chain links TRBV7-2 to TRBJ2-7, with D perhaps given as TRBD1 or TRBD2 (5 bases each). The germline V gene encodes CDR1 SGHTA and CDR2 FQGNSA. Trimming removed 1 base from V and 6 bases from J, with 16 bases in between. The CDR3 length is 15 residues. The CDR3 loop is CASSLGDGLEGEQYF. The CDR3 nucleotides read TGTGCCAGCAGCTTAGGGGACGGGCTAGAGGGCGAGCAGTACTTC.

V and J are TRBV6-1 and TRBJ2-2; tentatively, D is TRBD1 (6 bases). CDR1 is MNHNS and CDR2 is SASEGT in the germline V gene. The germline V and J ends were trimmed by 6 bases and 6 bases, with 11 bases remaining between them. This CDR3 is 13 amino acids long. CDR3 region: CASSPQGPGELFF. The CDR3 DNA sequence: TGTGCCAGCAGCCCACAGGGTCCCGGGGAGCTGTTTTTT.

This clonotype was detected ten times or more. V is TRBV28 and J is TRBJ1-1; no firm D call. V lost 2 bases and J 1 base, leaving 8 bases between the germline ends. The CDR3 is 14 amino acids. Germline V gene data show CDR1 as MDHEN and CDR2 as SYDVKM. The CDR3 nucleotides read TGTGCCAGCAGTTTAAGTGAGGGGAACACTGAAGCTTTCTTT. Its translation is CASSLSEGNTEAFF. Full variable domain (outside the CDR3, taken from reference TRBV28 and TRBJ1-1): DVKVTQSSRYLVKRTGEKVFLECVQDMDHENMFWYRQDPGLGLRLIYFSYDVKMKEKGDIPEGYSVSREKKERFSLILESASTNQTSMYLCASSLSEGNTEAFFGQGTRLTVV.

To note about this clonotype: Given a much more abundant clone one base away, this may be a read error. The chain links TRBV12-3 or TRBV12-4 to TRBJ1-1, with a tentative D call TRBD1 (5 bases). This CDR3 contains 15 residues. V was shortened by 7 bases and J by 4 bases, with 19 bases between the two germline ends. The CDR3 DNA is TGTGCCAGCACCCAACAGGAGGGCGAGGGCACTGAAGCTTTCTTT. Amino acids: CASTQQEGEGTEAFF.

This clonotype was observed a few times. The CDR3 DNA follows: TGCGCCAGCAGTCGGGACAGGGTTTTTATCAACACTGAAGCTTTCTTT. It translates to CASSRDRVFINTEAFF. This chain links TRBV10-1 with TRBJ1-1; TRBD1 matches at 9 bases. Germline V gene sequence: CDR1 WNHNN, CDR2 SYGVQD (reference sequence). V trimming: 5 bases; J trimming: 2 bases; junction bases outside the gene matches: 9. This CDR3 contains 16 residues.